This TCR beta chain was documented in a study of shared clonotypes between healthy human individuals. Study-level results: Some clonotypes were shared by all four sorted-subset donors, while others were not shared. The non-shared ones had lower generation probabilities than the shared ones.

Deep was the level used in running the assay. Methods used by the authors: Filtering was not the same, since immunoSEQ gave junction-only sequences without quality scores. The assay was immunoSEQ multiplex PCR, and TCRdb's table has in-frame clones only and misses some. D and trimming come from the DNA, and the V and J calls and clone size come from that table. Among hundreds of thousands of clones, about 74% were seen once, and the ten largest hold 10%. Germline loops: CDR1 MNHNS, CDR2 SASEGT. The CDR3 spans 13 residues. The germline V and J ends were trimmed by 10 bases and 10 bases, with 20 bases remaining between them. Turning to this clone: Antigen: not known.

The rearrangement links TRBV6-1 to TRBJ1-5; D may be TRBD1 (6 bases). This clonotype originated in a young man in good health. Sequences were obtained from memory CD4+ T cells sorted from blood. The subset was: CD45RA-negative fraction. This chain's CDR3 is CATTGDTASPQHF. CDR3 bases: TGTGCCACCACGGGGGACACCGCCTCCCCCCAGCATTTT.